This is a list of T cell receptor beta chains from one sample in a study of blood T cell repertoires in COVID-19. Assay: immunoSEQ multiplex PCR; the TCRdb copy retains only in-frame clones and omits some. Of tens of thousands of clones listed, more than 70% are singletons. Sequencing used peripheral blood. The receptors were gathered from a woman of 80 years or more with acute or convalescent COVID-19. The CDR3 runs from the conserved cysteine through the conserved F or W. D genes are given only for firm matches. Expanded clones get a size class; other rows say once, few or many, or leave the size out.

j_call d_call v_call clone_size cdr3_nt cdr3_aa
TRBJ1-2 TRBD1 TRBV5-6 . TGTGCCAGCGTGGAGGGGGCGAACTATGGCTACACCTTC CASVEGANYGYTF
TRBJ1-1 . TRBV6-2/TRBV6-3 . TGTGCCAGCAGTTACGCACTCCACCAACCACAGGGAGAAGCTGAAGCTTTCTTT CASSYALHQPQGEAEAFF
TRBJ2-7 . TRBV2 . TGTGCCAGCAGCGAACGGGAGACCCTCTCCTACGAGCAGTACTTC CASSERETLSYEQYF
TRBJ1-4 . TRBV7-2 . TGTGCCAGCAGCCGCGACAGCTCGGGTAATGAAAAACTGTTTTTT CASSRDSSGNEKLFF
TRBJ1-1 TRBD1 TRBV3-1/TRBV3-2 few TGTGCCAGCAGCCCAAAAAAAGGGGACAGCCGCGGGGCTTTCTTT CASSPKKGDSRGAFF
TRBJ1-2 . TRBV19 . TGTGCCAGTACGAAACAGGGTCTCCATGGCTACACCTTC CASTKQGLHGYTF
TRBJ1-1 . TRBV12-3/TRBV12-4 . TGTGCCAGCAGCCCCTGGGAGGAAACTGAAGCTTTCTTT CASSPWEETEAFF
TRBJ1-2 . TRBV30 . TGTGCCCTCGAAGGGGGGGCCGGCTATGGCTACACCTTC CALEGGAGYGYTF
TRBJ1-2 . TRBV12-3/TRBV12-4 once TGTGCCAGCAACATTGGACAGCGAGGCCGCTACACCTTC CASNIGQRGRYTF
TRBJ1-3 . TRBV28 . TGTGCCAGCAAATGGGGGGGGGCTGTTGGAAACACCATATATTTT CASKWGGAVGNTIYF
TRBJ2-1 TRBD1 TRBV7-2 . TGTGCCAGCAGACTCGGACAGGGTGGGGGCAATGAGCAGTTCTTC CASRLGQGGGNEQFF
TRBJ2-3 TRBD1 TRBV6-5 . TGTGCCAGCAGTCTGACAGGGTCTAGCACAGATACGCAGTATTTT CASSLTGSSTDTQYF
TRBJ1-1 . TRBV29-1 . TGCAGCGTCATGAGGACTGAAGCTTTCTTT CSVMRTEAFF
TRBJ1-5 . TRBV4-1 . TGCGCCAGCAGCCAATTCGGGGAGATCATGCCCCAGCATTTT CASSQFGEIMPQHF
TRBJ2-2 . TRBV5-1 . TGCGCCAGCAGCTTGAGGACAGCGAACACCGGGGAGCTGTTTTTT CASSLRTANTGELFF
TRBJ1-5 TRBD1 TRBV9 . TGTGCCAGCAGCGTAACGGTTCGCAGGGGGGGCAATCAGCCCCAGCATTTT CASSVTVRRGGNQPQHF
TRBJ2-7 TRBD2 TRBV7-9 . TGTGCCAGCAGTAAGGGACTAGCGGGGGGGCCCGAGCAGTACTTC CASSKGLAGGPEQYF
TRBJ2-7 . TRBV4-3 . TGCGCCAGCAGCCAATTCTATGACAGTTCCTCCTACGAGCAGTACTTC CASSQFYDSSSYEQYF
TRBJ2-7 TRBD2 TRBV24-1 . TGTGCCACCAGTGATTTGTCGCTAGCGGGACCACCCCACTACGAGCAGTACTTC CATSDLSLAGPPHYEQYF
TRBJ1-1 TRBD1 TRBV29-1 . TGCAGCGGCGGACAGGGAGGGGACACTGAAGCTTTCTTT CSGGQGGDTEAFF
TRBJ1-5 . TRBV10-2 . TGCGCCAGCAGTGAGAGAGGGAACAATCAGCCCCAGCATTTT CASSERGNNQPQHF
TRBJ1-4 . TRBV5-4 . TGTGCCAGCAGCCCCGTCCGAGGGGAAAAACTGTTTTTT CASSPVRGEKLFF
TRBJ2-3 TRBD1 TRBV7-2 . TGTGCCAGCAGCTTAGCCAGGGGGCTGGCAGATACGCAGTATTTT CASSLARGLADTQYF
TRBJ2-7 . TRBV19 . TGTGCCAGTAGTATAGGGGCCAGTCACTACGAGCAGTACTTC CASSIGASHYEQYF
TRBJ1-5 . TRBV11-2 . TGTGCCAGCAGCCTGGGACTCCGTCTCGGCGGCAATCAGCCCCAGCATTTT CASSLGLRLGGNQPQHF
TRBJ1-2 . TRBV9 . TGTGCCAGCAGCTCCCAGGGGCGAGCTAACTATGGCTACACCTTC CASSSQGRANYGYTF
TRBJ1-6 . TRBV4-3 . TGCGCCAGCAGCCAAGATATGGTATCGGGGATTAGGTCCTATAATTCACCCCTCCACTTT CASSQDMVSGIRSYNSPLHF
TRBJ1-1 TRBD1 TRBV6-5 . TGTGCCAGCAGTTCGGGACAGGTCCACACTGAAGCTTTCTTT CASSSGQVHTEAFF
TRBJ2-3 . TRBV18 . TGTGCCAGCTCACCAGGGGCCCCAGATACGCAGTATTTT CASSPGAPDTQYF
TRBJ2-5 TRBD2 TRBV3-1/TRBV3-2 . TGTGCCAGCAGCCAAACACAGGGACTAGCGGGGGAAGAGACCCAGTACTTC CASSQTQGLAGEETQYF
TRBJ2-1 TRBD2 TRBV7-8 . TGTGCCAGCAGCTTAGGACTAGCGGGAGGGCCTTTTATTAATGAGCAGTTCTTC CASSLGLAGGPFINEQFF
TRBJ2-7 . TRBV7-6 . TGTGCCAGCAGCTCCCCGGGACTGGATTCCTACGAGCAGTACTTC CASSSPGLDSYEQYF
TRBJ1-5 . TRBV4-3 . TGCGCCAGCAGCCAACAGGTCAATCAGCCCCAGCATTTT CASSQQVNQPQHF
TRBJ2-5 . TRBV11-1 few TGTGCCAGCAGCTTAGGCGAGCGTGGTATGGCGACCCAGTACTTC CASSLGERGMATQYF
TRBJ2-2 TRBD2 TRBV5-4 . TGTGCCAGCAGCTCTTGGACTAGCGGGGGGTCCGGGGAGCTGTTTTTT CASSSWTSGGSGELFF
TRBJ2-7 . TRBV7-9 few TGTGCCAGCAGCTTAGAAGGGGGTGGAGGCTACGAGCAGTACTTC CASSLEGGGGYEQYF
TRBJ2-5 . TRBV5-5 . TGTGCCAGCAGCTTGTTCACAGGGCAAGAGACCCAGTACTTC CASSLFTGQETQYF
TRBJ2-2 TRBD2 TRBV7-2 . TGTGCCAGCAGCTTAACCGGACTAGCAGGCACCGGGGAGCTGTTTTTT CASSLTGLAGTGELFF
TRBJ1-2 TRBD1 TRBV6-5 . TGTGCCAGCAGACAAACAGGGGGCCTCAATGGCTACACCTTC CASRQTGGLNGYTF